These T cell receptor beta chains were read from a single sample in a study of blood T cell repertoires in COVID-19. Sequencing used immunoSEQ multiplex PCR; TCRdb keeps in-frame clones, though not all of them. The sample gives about 250,000 clones, around 84% of which show up once; 5% is in the top ten. Material: PBMCs or T cells enriched from blood (not recorded which). These receptors originate from a man aged 35-49 years who had been exposed to COVID-19. Both conserved end residues are part of each CDR3.

>TRBJ1-4|TRBV6-5
CASSTTNEKLFF
>TRBJ1-2|TRBV12-3/TRBV12-4
CASTSGNYGYTF
>TRBJ2-1|TRBV28
CASSSLAGRSYNEQFF
>TRBJ2-7|TRBV12-3/TRBV12-4
CASAPAVVGEQYF
>TRBJ1-2|TRBV28
CASAQTQGDGYTF
>TRBJ1-2|TRBV27
CASRRTGTSYGYTF
>TRBJ1-5|TRBV6-6
CASSPNDRGRDQPQHF
>TRBJ2-1|TRBV19
CASSIAGGRNEQFF
>TRBJ2-3|TRBV5-1
CASSSTTGLNTQYF
>TRBJ2-3|TRBV19
CASSIDFQGDTQYF
>TRBJ1-1|TRBV7-6
CASSFIQGEGKGSNTEAFF
>TRBJ1-2|TRBV6-5
CATGQGNNGYTF
>TRBJ2-7|TRBV19
CASSVDSNYEQYF
>TRBJ1-2|TRBV5-1
CASRGAASENYGYTF
>TRBJ2-1|TRBV11-2
CASNQNYNEQFF
>TRBJ2-6|TRBV20-1
CSASTDSGANVLTF
>TRBJ1-2|TRBV3-1/TRBV3-2
CASSPLDATEYGYTF
>TRBJ2-2|TRBV19
CASIYRSHSVQVQTGELFF
>TRBJ2-7|TRBV28
CASSLPGLAGVEQYF
>TRBJ2-3|TRBV5-1
CASSLDWVPSGRSTDTQYF
>TRBJ2-5|TRBV18
CASSPLSTGQGGETRYF
>TRBJ2-5|TRBV21-1
CASSPNLPRQGQQETQYF
>TRBJ2-3|TRBV12-3/TRBV12-4
CASSSRDTQYF
>TRBJ2-5|TRBV19
CASSIQGAGETQYF
>TRBJ1-2|TRBV24-1
CATSRQGLLGGYTF
>TRBJ2-6|TRBV10-2
CASSRQGARGANVLTF
>TRBJ1-5|TRBV3-1/TRBV3-2
CASSSQGIQPQHF
>TRBJ1-1|TRBV6-4
CASSSDREAFF
>TRBJ2-1|TRBV5-1
CASEGSGTGSYNEQFF
>TRBJ2-1|TRBV10-3
CAISESDVAGQFF
>TRBJ2-7|TRBV27
CASSLGRSYEQYF
>TRBJ1-5|TRBV3-1/TRBV3-2
CASSGVPGRENQPQHF
>TRBJ2-5|TRBV15
CATSRIRGGLAGRETQYF
>TRBJ2-3|TRBV27
CASSLLYSGTTDTQYF
>TRBJ2-7|TRBV19
CASSIQGIVNEQYF
>TRBJ2-5|TRBV2
CASSANGLANQETQYF
>TRBJ1-6|TRBV2
CASSAQGVGSPLHF
>TRBJ2-2|TRBV30
CAWSRVPGELFF